The text below deals with one T cell receptor beta chain. Its antigen is not identified. With molecular barcodes, quantitative 5'-RACE was used to make the TCR beta libraries. One entry per CDR3 protein results from TCRdb running MiXCR on the 5' RACE reads. Of roughly 440,000 distinct CDR3 sequences in the sample, 15% to 20% were seen once. CDR3 length: 15 amino acids. Trimming removed 5 bases at V and 3 bases at J, with 18 bases between. From germline, CDR1 is DFQATT and CDR2 SNEGSKA (reference sequence). The data belong to a study of CD8 T cells in ankylosing spondylitis. General study points: Clones linked to disease, bearing a CD8+ phenotype, were relatively rare in peripheral blood. Reports of some motif variants in reactive arthritis synovial fluid and blood predate this one. Under 10 highly homologous variants formed a TCR beta motif that appeared characteristic of ankylosing spondylitis blood.

This TCR was sampled from a male donor with ankylosing spondylitis. The source material was blood, either unsorted or a sorted T cell fraction (not recorded which). The chain uses TRBV20-1 and TRBJ2-3; D may be TRBD1 or TRBD2 (6 bases each). The CDR3 DNA is TGCAGTGCTGCCCGACGGGGGCGAGGAACAGATACGCAGTATTTT. It specifies CSAARRGRGTDTQYF.